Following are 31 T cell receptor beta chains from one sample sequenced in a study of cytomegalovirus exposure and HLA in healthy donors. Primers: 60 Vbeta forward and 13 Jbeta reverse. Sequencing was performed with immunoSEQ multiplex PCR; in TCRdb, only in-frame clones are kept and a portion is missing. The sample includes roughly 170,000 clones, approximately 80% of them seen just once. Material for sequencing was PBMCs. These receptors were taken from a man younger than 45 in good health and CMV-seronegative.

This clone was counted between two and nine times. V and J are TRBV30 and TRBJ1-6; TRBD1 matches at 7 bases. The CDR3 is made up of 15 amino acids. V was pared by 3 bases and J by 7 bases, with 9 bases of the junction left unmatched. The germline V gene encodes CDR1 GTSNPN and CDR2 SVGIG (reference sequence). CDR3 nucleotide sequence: TGTGCCTGGAGGGCCGACAGGGTAGGGAATTCACCCCTCCACTTT. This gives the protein CAWRADRVGNSPLHF.

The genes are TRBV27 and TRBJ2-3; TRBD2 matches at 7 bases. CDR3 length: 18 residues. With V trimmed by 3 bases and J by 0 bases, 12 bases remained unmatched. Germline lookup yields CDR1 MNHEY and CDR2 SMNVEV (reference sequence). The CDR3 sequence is CASSLSPPSGSSTDTQYF. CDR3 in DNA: TGTGCCAGCAGTTTGAGTCCCCCTAGCGGCTCTAGCACAGATACGCAGTATTTT.

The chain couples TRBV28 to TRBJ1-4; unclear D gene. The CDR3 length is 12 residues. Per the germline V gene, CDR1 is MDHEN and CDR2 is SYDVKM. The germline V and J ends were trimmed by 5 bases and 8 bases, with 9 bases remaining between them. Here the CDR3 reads CASSPVREKLFF. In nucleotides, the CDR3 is TGTGCCAGCAGTCCCGTGAGGGAAAAACTGTTTTTT.

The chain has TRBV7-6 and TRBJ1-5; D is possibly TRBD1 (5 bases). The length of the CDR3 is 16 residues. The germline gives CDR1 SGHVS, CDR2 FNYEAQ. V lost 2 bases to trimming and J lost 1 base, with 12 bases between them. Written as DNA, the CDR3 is TGTGCCAGCAGCTTACGCACGGGGGGAAGCAATCAGCCCCAGCATTTT. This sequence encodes CASSLRTGGSNQPQHF.

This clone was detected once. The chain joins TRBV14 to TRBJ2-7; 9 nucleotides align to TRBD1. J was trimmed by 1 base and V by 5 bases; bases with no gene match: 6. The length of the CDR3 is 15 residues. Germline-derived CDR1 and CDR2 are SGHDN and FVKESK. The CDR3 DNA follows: TGTGCCAGCAGCAACCCTGGACAGGGGTCCTACGAGCAGTACTTC. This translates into CASSNPGQGSYEQYF.

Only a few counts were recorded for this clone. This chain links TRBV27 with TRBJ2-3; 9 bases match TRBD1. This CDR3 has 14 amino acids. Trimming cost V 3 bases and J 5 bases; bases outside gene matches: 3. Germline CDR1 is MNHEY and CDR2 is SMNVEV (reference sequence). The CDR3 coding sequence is TGTGCCAGCAGTTTCCGGGACAGGGAAGATACGCAGTATTTT. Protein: CASSFRDREDTQYF.

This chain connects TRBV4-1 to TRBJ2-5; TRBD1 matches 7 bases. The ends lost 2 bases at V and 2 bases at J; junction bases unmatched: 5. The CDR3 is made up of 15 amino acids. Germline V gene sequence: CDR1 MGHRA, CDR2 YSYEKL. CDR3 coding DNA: TGCGCCAGCAGCCAACACCGGGACAGTCAAGAGACCCAGTACTTC. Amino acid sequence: CASSQHRDSQETQYF.

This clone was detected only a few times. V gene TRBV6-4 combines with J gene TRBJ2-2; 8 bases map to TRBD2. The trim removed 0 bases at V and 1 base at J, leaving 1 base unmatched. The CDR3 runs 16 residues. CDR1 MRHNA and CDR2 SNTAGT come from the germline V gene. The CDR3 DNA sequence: TGTGCCAGCAGTGACTCTGCGGGGGGGAACACCGGGGAGCTGTTTTTT. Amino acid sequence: CASSDSAGGNTGELFF.

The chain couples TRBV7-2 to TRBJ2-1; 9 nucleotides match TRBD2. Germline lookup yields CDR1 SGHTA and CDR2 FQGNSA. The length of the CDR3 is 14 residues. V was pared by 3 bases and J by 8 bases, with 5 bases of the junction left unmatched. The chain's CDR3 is CASSLRRGGDEQFF. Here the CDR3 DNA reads TGTGCCAGCAGCTTGAGGCGGGGGGGCGATGAGCAGTTCTTC.

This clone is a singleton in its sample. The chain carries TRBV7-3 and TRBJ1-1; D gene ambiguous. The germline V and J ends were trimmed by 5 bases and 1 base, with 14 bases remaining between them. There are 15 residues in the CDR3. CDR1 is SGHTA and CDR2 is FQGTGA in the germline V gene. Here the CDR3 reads CASSPNRFQNTEAFF. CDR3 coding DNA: TGTGCCAGCAGCCCCAATAGATTCCAGAACACTGAAGCTTTCTTT.

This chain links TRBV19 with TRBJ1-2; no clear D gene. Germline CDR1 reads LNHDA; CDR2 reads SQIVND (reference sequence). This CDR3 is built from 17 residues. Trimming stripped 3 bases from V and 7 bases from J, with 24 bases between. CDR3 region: CASSIRVMLEAGAGYTF. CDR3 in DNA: TGTGCCAGTAGTATCCGGGTCATGCTCGAAGCCGGCGCTGGCTACACCTTC.

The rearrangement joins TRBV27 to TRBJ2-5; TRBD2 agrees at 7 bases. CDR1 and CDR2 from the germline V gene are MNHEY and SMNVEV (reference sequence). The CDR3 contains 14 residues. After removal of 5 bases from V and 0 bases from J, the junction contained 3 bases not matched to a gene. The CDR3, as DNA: TGTGCCAGCAGTAACCTAGCGGACCAAGAGACCCAGTACTTC. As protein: CASSNLADQETQYF.

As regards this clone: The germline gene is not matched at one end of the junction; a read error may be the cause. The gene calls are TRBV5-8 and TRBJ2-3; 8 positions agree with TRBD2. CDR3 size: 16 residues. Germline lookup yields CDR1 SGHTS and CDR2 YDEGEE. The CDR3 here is CASSPGTRPSIDTQYF. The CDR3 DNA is TGTGCCAGCAGCCCTGGGACTAGACCTAGCATAGATACGCAGTATTTT.

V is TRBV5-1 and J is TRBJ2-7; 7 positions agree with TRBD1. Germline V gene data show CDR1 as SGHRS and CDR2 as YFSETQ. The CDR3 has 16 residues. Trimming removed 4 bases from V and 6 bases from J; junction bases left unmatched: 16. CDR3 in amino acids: CASSRAGTAAVGEQYF. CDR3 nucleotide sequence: TGCGCCAGCAGCCGTGCCGGGACAGCTGCGGTCGGCGAGCAGTACTTC.

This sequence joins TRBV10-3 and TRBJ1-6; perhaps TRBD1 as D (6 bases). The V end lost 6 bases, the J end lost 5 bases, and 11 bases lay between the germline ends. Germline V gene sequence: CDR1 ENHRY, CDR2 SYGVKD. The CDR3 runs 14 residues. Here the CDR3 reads CAIRGTRNNSPLHF. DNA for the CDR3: TGTGCCATCAGGGGGACACGAAATAATTCACCCCTCCACTTT.

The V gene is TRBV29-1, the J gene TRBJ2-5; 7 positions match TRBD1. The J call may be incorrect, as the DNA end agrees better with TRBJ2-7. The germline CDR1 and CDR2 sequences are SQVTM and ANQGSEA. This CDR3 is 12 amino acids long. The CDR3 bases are TGCAGCGTGGGACAGTCCCTTTACGAGCAGTACTTC. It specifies CSVGQSLYEQYF.

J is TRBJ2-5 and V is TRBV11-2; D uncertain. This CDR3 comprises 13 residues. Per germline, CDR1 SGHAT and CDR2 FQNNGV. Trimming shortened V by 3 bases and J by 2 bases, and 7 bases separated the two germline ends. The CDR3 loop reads CASSLAYQETQYF. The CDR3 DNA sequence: TGTGCCAGCAGCTTGGCTTATCAAGAGACCCAGTACTTC.

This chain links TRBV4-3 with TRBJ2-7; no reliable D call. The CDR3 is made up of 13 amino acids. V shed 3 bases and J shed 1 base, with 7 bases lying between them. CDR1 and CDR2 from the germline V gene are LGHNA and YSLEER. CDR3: CASSQYRSYEQYF. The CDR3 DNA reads TGCGCCAGCAGCCAGTACAGATCCTACGAGCAGTACTTC.

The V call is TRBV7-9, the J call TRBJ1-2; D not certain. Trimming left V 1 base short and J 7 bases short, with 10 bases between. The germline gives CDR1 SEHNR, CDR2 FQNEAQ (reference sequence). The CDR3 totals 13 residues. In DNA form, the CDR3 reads TGTGCCAGCAGCTTAGATTATAACGGTGGCTACACCTTC. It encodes CASSLDYNGGYTF.

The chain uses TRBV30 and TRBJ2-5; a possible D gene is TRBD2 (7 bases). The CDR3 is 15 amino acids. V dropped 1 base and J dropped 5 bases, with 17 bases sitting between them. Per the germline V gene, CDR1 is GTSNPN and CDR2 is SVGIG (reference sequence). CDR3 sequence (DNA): TGTGCCTGGAGTGAGGGGGGAGGGTTTTGGGAGACCCAGTACTTC. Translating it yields CAWSEGGGFWETQYF. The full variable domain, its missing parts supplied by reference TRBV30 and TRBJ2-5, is SQTIHQWPATLVQPVGSPLSLECTVEGTSNPNLYWYRQAAGRGLQLLFYSVGIGQISSEVPQNLSASRPQDRQFILSSKKLLLSDSGFYLCAWSEGGGFWETQYFGPGTRLLVL.

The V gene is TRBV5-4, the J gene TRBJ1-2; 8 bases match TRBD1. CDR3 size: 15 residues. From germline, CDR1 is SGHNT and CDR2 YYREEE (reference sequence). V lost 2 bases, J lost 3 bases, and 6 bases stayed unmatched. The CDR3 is CASSLTRGQDYGYTF. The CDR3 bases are TGTGCCAGCAGCTTAACCAGGGGGCAAGACTATGGCTACACCTTC.

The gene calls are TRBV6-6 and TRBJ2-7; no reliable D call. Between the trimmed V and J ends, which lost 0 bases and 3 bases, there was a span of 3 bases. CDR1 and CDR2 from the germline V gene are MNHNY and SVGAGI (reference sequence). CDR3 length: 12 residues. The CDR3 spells CASSYSSYEQYF. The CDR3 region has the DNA TGTGCCAGCAGTTACTCGAGCTACGAGCAGTACTTC.

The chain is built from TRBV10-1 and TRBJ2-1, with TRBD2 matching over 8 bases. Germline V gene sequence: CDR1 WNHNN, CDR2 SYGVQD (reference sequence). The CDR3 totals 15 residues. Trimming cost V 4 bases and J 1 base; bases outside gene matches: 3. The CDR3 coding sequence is TGCGCCAGCAGTGCGGGGGGGGGTTCCTACAATGAGCAGTTCTTC. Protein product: CASSAGGGSYNEQFF.

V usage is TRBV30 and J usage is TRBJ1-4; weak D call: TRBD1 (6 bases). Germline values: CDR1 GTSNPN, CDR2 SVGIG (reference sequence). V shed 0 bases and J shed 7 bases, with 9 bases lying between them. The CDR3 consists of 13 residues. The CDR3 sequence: CAWSVGGGEKLFF. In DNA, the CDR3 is TGTGCCTGGAGTGTAGGGGGTGGTGAAAAACTGTTTTTT.

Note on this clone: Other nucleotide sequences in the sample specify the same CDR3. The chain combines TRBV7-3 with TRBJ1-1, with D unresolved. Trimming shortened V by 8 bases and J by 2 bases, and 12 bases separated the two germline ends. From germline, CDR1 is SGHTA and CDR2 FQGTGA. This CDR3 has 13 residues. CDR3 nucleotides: TGTGCCAGCGGTAGAGGCCTTAACACTGAAGCTTTCTTT. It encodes CASGRGLNTEAFF.

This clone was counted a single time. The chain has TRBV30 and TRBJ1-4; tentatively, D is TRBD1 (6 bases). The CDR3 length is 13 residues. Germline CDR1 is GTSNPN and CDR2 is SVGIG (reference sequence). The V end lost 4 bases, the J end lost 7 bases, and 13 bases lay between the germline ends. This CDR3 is CAWTKQGSEKLFF. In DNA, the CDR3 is TGTGCCTGGACCAAACAGGGAAGTGAAAAACTGTTTTTT.

The CDR3 protein is CASRDSGGSSYNEQFF. The CDR3 DNA reads as TGTGCCAGCAGGGACAGCGGGGGTAGCTCCTACAATGAGCAGTTCTTC. The chain uses TRBV7-8 and TRBJ2-1; 8 bases align to TRBD2. Germline values: CDR1 SGHVS, CDR2 FQNEAQ. V shed 6 bases, J shed 0 bases, and the junction held 7 bases outside the gene matches. This CDR3 is 16 amino acids long.

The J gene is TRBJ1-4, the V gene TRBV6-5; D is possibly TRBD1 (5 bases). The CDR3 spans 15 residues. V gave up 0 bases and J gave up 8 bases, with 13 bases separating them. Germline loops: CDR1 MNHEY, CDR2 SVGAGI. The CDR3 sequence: CASSYSTGTYEKLFF. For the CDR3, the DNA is TGTGCCAGCAGTTACTCGACGGGGACTTACGAAAAACTGTTTTTT.

CDR3 DNA sequence: TGTGCCTGGAGTGTACGGGTGGATCAGCCCCAGCATTTT. It specifies CAWSVRVDQPQHF. The chain joins TRBV30 to TRBJ1-5; no clear D. V gave up 0 bases and J gave up 5 bases, with 8 bases separating them. This CDR3 region has 13 residues. CDR1 is GTSNPN and CDR2 is SVGIG in the germline V gene (reference sequence). The full variable domain, rest sourced from reference TRBV30 and TRBJ1-5, is SQTIHQWPATLVQPVGSPLSLECTVEGTSNPNLYWYRQAAGRGLQLLFYSVGIGQISSEVPQNLSASRPQDRQFILSSKKLLLSDSGFYLCAWSVRVDQPQHFGDGTRLSIL.

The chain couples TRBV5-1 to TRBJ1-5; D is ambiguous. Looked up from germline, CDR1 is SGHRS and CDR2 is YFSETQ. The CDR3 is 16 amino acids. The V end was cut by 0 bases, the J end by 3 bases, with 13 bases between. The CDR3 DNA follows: TGCGCCAGCAGCTTGGAACCGGGAATAACCAATCAGCCCCAGCATTTT. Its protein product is CASSLEPGITNQPQHF.

The CDR3 loop reads CASSVVTGNTEAFF. CDR3 bases: TGTGCCAGCAGCGTAGTAACCGGGAACACTGAAGCTTTCTTT. The gene calls are TRBV9 and TRBJ1-1; D is ambiguous. Germline loops: CDR1 SGDLS, CDR2 YYNGEE. Trimming took off 0 bases at V and 1 base at J, with 7 bases between the two ends. CDR3 length: 14 amino acids.